Here is one T cell receptor (beta chain) with its context. This entry is derived from a study of blood T cell repertoires in COVID-19. Across the whole study: Italy, Spain and the United States were the sources of the convalescent and acute COVID-19 samples.

TCRdb keeps only in-frame clones here, not all; method: immunoSEQ multiplex PCR. The sample has around 130,000 clones, 80% to 90% seen once. The CDR3 has 12 residues. Trimming shortened V by 4 bases and J by 4 bases, and 5 bases separated the two germline ends. Germline CDR1 SGHDN, CDR2 FVKESK. The TCR sequence derives from a man between 65 and 80 years old with active or convalescent COVID-19. The rearrangement uses TRBV14 and TRBJ2-1; D remains ambiguous. Sequencing input: peripheral blood. This CDR3 reads CASSRRYNEQFF. CDR3 nucleotides: TGTGCCAGCAGCCGCCGGTACAATGAGCAGTTCTTC.